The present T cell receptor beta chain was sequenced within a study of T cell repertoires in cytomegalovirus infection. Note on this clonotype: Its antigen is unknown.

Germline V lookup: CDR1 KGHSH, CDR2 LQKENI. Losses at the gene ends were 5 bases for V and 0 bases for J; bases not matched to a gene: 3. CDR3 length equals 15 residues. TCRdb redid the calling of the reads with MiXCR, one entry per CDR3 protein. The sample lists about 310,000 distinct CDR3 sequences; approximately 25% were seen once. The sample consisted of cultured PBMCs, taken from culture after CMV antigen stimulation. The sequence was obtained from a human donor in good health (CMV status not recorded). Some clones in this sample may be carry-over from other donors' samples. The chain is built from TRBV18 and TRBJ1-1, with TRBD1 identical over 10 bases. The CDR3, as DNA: TGTGCCAGCTCAGAGACAGGGGGCATGAACACTGAAGCTTTCTTT. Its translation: CASSETGGMNTEAFF. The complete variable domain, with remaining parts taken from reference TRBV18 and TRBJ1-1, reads NAGVMQNPRHLVRRRGQEARLRCSPMKGHSHVYWYRQLPEEGLKFMVYLQKENIIDESGMPKERFSAEFPKEGPSILRIQQVVRGDSAAYFCASSETGGMNTEAFFGQGTRLTVV.